The following is a TCR beta chain sequence with its context. The CDR3 consists of 18 residues. These data come from a study of control samples from healthy donors and cancer patients. Produced via immunoSEQ multiplex PCR; TCRdb's table is partial and in-frame only. The table has around 110,000 clones, more than 85% seen once. This TCR came from a man aged 25-45 years in good health. Sequenced sample: blood. The chain is built from TRBV12-2 and TRBJ1-6. TRBV12-2 represents a pseudogene. CDR3 amino acids: CASRFGTCSSSYNSPLHF. For the CDR3, the DNA is TGTGCAAGTCGCTTTGGCACTTGCTCAAGCTCCTATAATTCACCCCTCCACTTT.